A selection of T cell receptor beta chains follows, all from one sample in a study of STAT3 mutations in large granular lymphocyte leukemia. Generated by immunoSEQ multiplex PCR, the TCRdb table keeps only in-frame clones and is missing some. The data show 30,000 to 40,000 clones, approximately 83% seen once. Specimen: peripheral blood mononuclear cells. Every receptor here comes from a man aged 55 to 70 with T-cell large granular lymphocyte leukemia. Some clones in this sample may be carry-over from other donors' samples. Each CDR3 is given with its conserved first and last residue. The D gene is left open where the match is weak. For some rows the clone size is stated as once, few or many, or as a class when expanded; others skip it.

v_gene,j_gene,abundance,d_gene,CDR3aa,CDR3nt
TRBV12-5,TRBJ2-3,-,TRBD1,CASGPGGALDTQYF,TGTGCTAGTGGACCAGGGGGCGCCTTGGATACGCAGTATTTT
TRBV30,TRBJ2-5,-,-,CAWSVQGGETQYF,TGTGCCTGGAGTGTCCAGGGGGGGGAGACCCAGTACTTC
TRBV30,TRBJ1-2,-,-,CAWRKGGYTF,TGTGCCTGGAGAAAGGGTGGCTACACCTTC
TRBV5-1,TRBJ2-5,-,-,CASSEDGETQYF,TGCGCCAGCAGCGAAGACGGGGAGACCCAGTACTTC
TRBV18,TRBJ2-5,-,TRBD1,CASSPYGQGPATQYF,TGTGCCAGCTCACCCTACGGACAGGGCCCGGCGACCCAGTACTTC
TRBV7-2,TRBJ1-5,-,-,CASSPSINQPQHF,TGTGCCAGCAGCCCGAGCATAAATCAGCCCCAGCATTTT
TRBV4-3,TRBJ2-1,-,TRBD1,CASSQTSTGGREQFF,TGCGCCAGCAGCCAAACCTCCACAGGGGGGCGTGAGCAGTTCTTC
TRBV11-2,TRBJ2-1,-,-,CASSLRRGSYNEQFF,TGTGCCAGCAGCCTCCGCAGGGGATCCTACAATGAGCAGTTCTTC
TRBV5-1,TRBJ2-5,-,-,CASSPTGPPQETQYF,TGCGCCAGCAGCCCCACAGGGCCGCCCCAAGAGACCCAGTACTTC
TRBV6-6,TRBJ2-7,-,-,CASSFDGYEQYF,TGTGCCAGCAGTTTCGACGGCTACGAGCAGTACTTC
TRBV27,TRBJ2-7,once,TRBD1,CASKYPTGSICEQYF,TGTGCCAGCAAATACCCGACAGGGAGTATCTGCGAGCAGTACTTC
TRBV6-6,TRBJ1-6,-,-,CASSWREENSPLHF,TGTGCCAGCAGTTGGAGGGAAGAGAATTCACCCCTCCACTTT
TRBV18,TRBJ2-3,-,-,CASSPGSSDTQYF,TGTGCCAGCTCACCGGGGAGCTCAGATACGCAGTATTTT
TRBV27,TRBJ2-7,few,-,CASSTVLREVYEQYF,TGTGCCAGCAGTACAGTGTTAAGGGAGGTCTACGAGCAGTACTTC
TRBV6-6,TRBJ1-4,-,-,CASSYVSAGVEKLFF,TGTGCCAGCAGTTACGTTTCGGCAGGGGTTGAAAAACTGTTTTTT
TRBV6-1,TRBJ2-3,-,-,CASSEESDWRTDTQYF,TGTGCCAGCAGTGAAGAGTCGGATTGGCGCACAGATACGCAGTATTTT
TRBV6-5,TRBJ2-3,-,TRBD2,CASGYERGSTDTQYF,TGTGCCAGCGGTTACGAGCGGGGTAGCACAGATACGCAGTATTTT
TRBV7-2,TRBJ2-2,-,-,CASRRTFPAGGELFF,TGTGCCAGCAGACGGACCTTCCCGGCGGGCGGGGAGCTGTTTTTT
TRBV7-2,TRBJ1-4,-,-,CASSLGATNEKLFF,TGTGCCAGCAGCTTAGGGGCAACTAATGAAAAACTGTTTTTT
TRBV29-1,TRBJ1-4,-,-,CSVEAQAGQLFF,TGCAGCGTTGAAGCCCAGGCAGGTCAACTGTTTTTT
TRBV7-2,TRBJ2-7,-,TRBD2,CASSPGTSGTYEQYF,TGTGCCAGCAGCCCCGGGACTAGCGGGACCTACGAGCAGTACTTC
TRBV18,TRBJ2-7,-,-,CASSPHPPGAISEQYF,TGTGCCAGCTCACCACACCCCCCAGGGGCAATTAGTGAGCAGTACTTC
TRBV7-2,TRBJ1-5,-,-,CASSLTGHYSNQPQHF,TGTGCCAGCAGCCTTACGGGACATTATAGCAATCAGCCCCAGCATTTT
TRBV27,TRBJ2-2,-,TRBD2,CASSPLRGGSTGELFF,TGTGCCAGCAGCCCCCTCCGGGGAGGGAGCACCGGGGAGCTGTTTTTT
TRBV14,TRBJ1-5,-,-,CASSPAGTPSFSNQPQHF,TGTGCCAGCAGCCCAGCCGGGACACCGTCCTTTAGCAATCAGCCCCAGCATTTT
TRBV25-1,TRBJ1-2,-,TRBD1,CASSEGGQRYGYTF,TGTGCCAGCAGTGAGGGGGGACAGCGCTATGGCTACACCTTC
TRBV7-8,TRBJ2-7,-,-,CASSLGGTIYEQYF,TGTGCCAGCAGCTTAGGGGGGACAATCTACGAGCAGTACTTC
TRBV29-1,TRBJ2-3,-,-,CSAAQDKRTQYF,TGCAGCGCCGCACAGGACAAGCGTACGCAGTATTTT
TRBV5-1,TRBJ1-4,-,TRBD1,CASSMTGANEKLFF,TGCGCCAGCAGCATGACAGGGGCTAATGAAAAACTGTTTTTT
TRBV11-3,TRBJ2-5,-,-,CASSFGGGRETQYF,TGTGCCAGCAGCTTCGGAGGGGGCAGGGAGACCCAGTACTTC
TRBV11-1,TRBJ2-5,once,TRBD1,CASSREGAGETQYF,TGTGCCAGCAGCCGTGAGGGGGCCGGAGAGACCCAGTACTTC
TRBV6-5,TRBJ2-7,few,-,CASSKHEVRYF,TGTGCCAGCAGTAAGCATGAGGTCCGGTACTTC
TRBV7-9,TRBJ1-1,-,-,CASSGGRSTEAFF,TGTGCCAGCAGCGGCGGGAGGTCCACTGAAGCTTTCTTT
TRBV28,TRBJ1-3,once,-,CASSLYRIGNTIYF,TGTGCCAGCAGTTTGTACAGGATTGGAAACACCATATATTTT
TRBV5-4,TRBJ2-7,once,-,CASSLDNRPYEQYF,TGTGCCAGCAGCTTGGACAACCGACCCTACGAGCAGTACTTC
TRBV28,TRBJ2-6,-,TRBD1,CASSPGGSGANVLTF,TGTGCCAGCAGTCCAGGGGGATCTGGGGCCAACGTCCTGACTTTC
TRBV10-2,TRBJ2-4,-,-,CASSESVVILAKNIQYF,TGCGCCAGCAGTGAGTCGGTTGTGATACTAGCCAAAAACATTCAGTACTTC
TRBV5-6,TRBJ2-7,-,-,CASSFVARTKDEQYF,TGTGCCAGCAGCTTTGTTGCCAGGACCAAGGACGAGCAGTACTTC
TRBV7-3,TRBJ2-7,-,-,CASSSHGGSYEQYF,TGTGCCAGCAGCTCCCATGGGGGATCCTACGAGCAGTACTTC
TRBV30,TRBJ2-1,-,-,CAWTYGLGNEQFF,TGTGCCTGGACCTACGGGTTGGGGAATGAGCAGTTCTTC
TRBV9,TRBJ2-2,-,TRBD1,CASSPQGTGYTGELFF,TGTGCCAGCAGCCCCCAAGGGACAGGGTACACCGGGGAGCTGTTTTTT
TRBV15,TRBJ2-2,-,-,CATSRDEAGELFF,TGTGCCACCAGCAGAGATGAGGCCGGGGAGCTGTTTTTT
TRBV19,TRBJ2-1,once,TRBD1,CASSIGQGAGEQFF,TGTGCCAGTAGTATCGGGCAGGGGGCAGGTGAGCAGTTCTTC
TRBV7-9,TRBJ1-5,-,TRBD1,CASSLGGTGLGNQPQHF,TGTGCCAGCAGCTTAGGGGGGACAGGCTTGGGCAATCAGCCCCAGCATTTT
TRBV7-9,TRBJ2-1,-,-,CASGVGPPYNEQFF,TGTGCCAGCGGCGTGGGGCCTCCATACAATGAGCAGTTCTTC
TRBV7-9,TRBJ1-1,-,-,CASSFGGARTEAFF,TGTGCCAGCAGCTTTGGGGGGGCGCGTACTGAAGCTTTCTTT
TRBV5-1,TRBJ2-2,-,TRBD2,CASSLGAGGYTGELFF,TGCGCCAGCAGCTTGGGAGCGGGAGGATACACCGGGGAGCTGTTTTTT
TRBV7-2,TRBJ2-3,-,-,CASSLSSGGRDTQYF,TGTGCCAGCAGCTTATCCAGCGGAGGGAGAGATACGCAGTATTTT
TRBV28,TRBJ1-5,-,-,CASSLSGTNSNQPQHF,TGTGCCAGCAGTTTATCCGGGACAAATAGCAATCAGCCCCAGCATTTT
TRBV10-3,TRBJ1-2,few,TRBD1,CAISGRDRANYGYTF,TGTGCCATCAGTGGCCGGGACAGAGCTAACTATGGCTACACCTTC
TRBV6-5,TRBJ1-2,-,-,CASRSPKDGYTF,TGTGCCAGCAGGAGCCCAAAGGACGGCTACACCTTC
TRBV28,TRBJ2-5,-,-,CASSLQETQYF,TGTGCCAGCAGTTTACAAGAGACCCAGTACTTC
TRBV4-1,TRBJ2-4,-,TRBD2,CASSPGLAKDIQYF,TGCGCCAGCAGCCCGGGACTAGCGAAAGACATTCAGTACTTC